These T cell receptor beta chains were read from a single sample in a study of patients and donors after allogeneic stem cell transplantation. One entry per CDR3 protein, called by TCRdb with MiXCR from the RT-PCR reads. The table lists over 400,000 distinct CDR3 sequences, 16% of them singletons. Sequenced input: blood, either unsorted or a sorted T cell fraction (not recorded which). These receptors came from a human donor who was either an allogeneic HSCT recipient or a stem cell or donor lymphocyte infusion donor (not recorded which). It is not recorded whose cells these are; they may come from a transplant donor. Both conserved end residues are part of each CDR3. Each record gives: J gene, CDR3 length, clone size, V gene, D gene, CDR3 DNA, CDR3 protein. A D gene is named only where the DNA matches it firmly. Some rows mark clone size as missing; the rest say once, few, many or name a class of expanded clone.

J: TRBJ2-3; length: 15; size: few; V: TRBV27; D: -; DNA: TGTGCCAGCAGTTTATCGCAGTACGGCACAGATACGCAGTATTTT; CDR3: CASSLSQYGTDTQYF
J: TRBJ2-7; length: 15; size: -; V: TRBV5-1; D: -; DNA: TGCGCCAGCAGCAACCGGGACGCGTTGACCTACGAGCAGTACTTC; CDR3: CASSNRDALTYEQYF
J: TRBJ2-3; length: 12; size: few; V: TRBV11-3; D: -; DNA: TGTGCCAGCAGCTTCAGTACGGGTACGCAGTATTTT; CDR3: CASSFSTGTQYF
J: TRBJ2-1; length: 16; size: many; V: TRBV5-1; D: TRBD2; DNA: TGCGCCAGCAGCCGGCCTTCTAGCGGAACCTACAATGAGCAGTTCTTC; CDR3: CASSRPSSGTYNEQFF
J: TRBJ2-3; length: 12; size: -; V: TRBV6-2/TRBV6-3; D: -; DNA: TGCGCCAGCAGCCAAGGAGCTGGCACGCAGTATTTT; CDR3: CASSQGAGTQYF
J: TRBJ2-3; length: 17; size: -; V: TRBV5-1; D: TRBD1; DNA: TGCGCCAGCAGCCCGGACAGGGATCAGCGGAGCACAGATACGCAGTATTTT; CDR3: CASSPDRDQRSTDTQYF
J: TRBJ2-1; length: 15; size: -; V: TRBV19; D: -; DNA: TGTGCCAGTAGTATACAGGGGAAAGGCTACAATGAGCAGTTCTTC; CDR3: CASSIQGKGYNEQFF
J: TRBJ2-2; length: 15; size: few; V: TRBV2; D: TRBD1; DNA: TGTGCCAGCAGGGGACAGGACACGAACACCGGGGAGCTGTTTTTT; CDR3: CASRGQDTNTGELFF
J: TRBJ2-1; length: 15; size: many; V: TRBV6-2/TRBV6-3; D: -; DNA: TGTGCCAGCAGTAAGACTCTCAGCTCCTACAATGAGCAGTTCTTC; CDR3: CASSKTLSSYNEQFF
J: TRBJ2-1; length: 17; size: few; V: TRBV24-1; D: TRBD2; DNA: TGTGCCACCAGTGCGGCAGGGTTGCGGGAGAGGGTAGATGAGCAGTTCTTC; CDR3: CATSAAGLRERVDEQFF
J: TRBJ2-7; length: 13; size: many; V: TRBV18; D: -; DNA: TGTGCCAGCTCACCGTGGCAGGAAAACGAGCAGTACTTC; CDR3: CASSPWQENEQYF
J: TRBJ2-2; length: 16; size: few; V: TRBV11-2; D: TRBD2; DNA: TGTGCCAGCAGCCCCCGAGCGGGAGGGGACACCGGGGAGCTGTTTTTT; CDR3: CASSPRAGGDTGELFF
J: TRBJ2-1; length: 13; size: many; V: TRBV10-3; D: -; DNA: TGTGCCATCAGTGTCGCATCCCAGGGGGGGCAGTTCTTC; CDR3: CAISVASQGGQFF
J: TRBJ1-5; length: 17; size: -; V: TRBV6-1; D: -; DNA: TGTGCCAGCAGTGCCCTTAAGGGACGGGATTATCTGCAGCCCCAGCATTTT; CDR3: CASSALKGRDYLQPQHF
J: TRBJ1-2; length: 11; size: -; V: TRBV2; D: TRBD1; DNA: TGTGCCAGCAATAACAGGGGTGGCTACACCTTC; CDR3: CASNNRGGYTF
J: TRBJ2-5; length: 14; size: few; V: TRBV9; D: -; DNA: TGTGCCAGCAGCAGACGGGACTGGAAAGAGACCCAGTACTTC; CDR3: CASSRRDWKETQYF